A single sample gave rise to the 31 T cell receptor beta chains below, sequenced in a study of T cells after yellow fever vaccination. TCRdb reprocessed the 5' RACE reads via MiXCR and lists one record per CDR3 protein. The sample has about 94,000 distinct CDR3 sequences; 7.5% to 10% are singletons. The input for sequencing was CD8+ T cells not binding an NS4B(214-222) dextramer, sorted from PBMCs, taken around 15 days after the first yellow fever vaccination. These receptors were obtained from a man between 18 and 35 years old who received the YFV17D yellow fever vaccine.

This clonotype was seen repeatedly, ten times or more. CDR3 nucleotides: TGTGCCAGCGAGCTCGCGAACACCGGGGAGCTGTTTTTT. It translates to CASELANTGELFF. This chain connects TRBV9 to TRBJ2-2; unclear D gene. The CDR3 sequence is 13 residues long. Germline V lookup: CDR1 SGDLS, CDR2 YYNGEE. The V end lost 7 bases, the J end lost 0 bases, and 7 bases lay between the germline ends.

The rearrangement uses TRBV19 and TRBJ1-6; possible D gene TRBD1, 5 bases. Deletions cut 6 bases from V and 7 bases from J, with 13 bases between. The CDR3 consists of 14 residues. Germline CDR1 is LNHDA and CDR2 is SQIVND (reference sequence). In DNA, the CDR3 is TGTGCCAGTAGACTCGGGACTGGGAATTCACCCCTCCACTTT. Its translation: CASRLGTGNSPLHF.

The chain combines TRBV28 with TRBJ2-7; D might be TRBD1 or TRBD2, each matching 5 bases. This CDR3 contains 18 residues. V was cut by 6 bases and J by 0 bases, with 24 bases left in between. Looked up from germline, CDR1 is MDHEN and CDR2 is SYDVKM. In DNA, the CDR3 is TGTGCCAGCAGCCCAAGGTCGGGACGACTCTCGAGCTCCTACGAGCAGTACGTC. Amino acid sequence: CASSPRSGRLSSSYEQYV.

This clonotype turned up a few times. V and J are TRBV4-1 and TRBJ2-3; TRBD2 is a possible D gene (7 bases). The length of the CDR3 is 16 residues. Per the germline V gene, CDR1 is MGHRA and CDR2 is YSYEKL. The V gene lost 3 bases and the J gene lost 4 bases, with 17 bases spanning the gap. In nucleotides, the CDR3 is TGCGCCAGCAGCCAGGGTTGGGGGGGGGCGTCAGATACGCAGTATTTT. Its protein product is CASSQGWGGASDTQYF.

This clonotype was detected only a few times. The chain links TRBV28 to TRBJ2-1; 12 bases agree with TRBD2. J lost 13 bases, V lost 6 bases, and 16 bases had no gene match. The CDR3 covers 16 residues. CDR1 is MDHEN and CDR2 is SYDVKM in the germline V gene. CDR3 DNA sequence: TGTGCCAGCAGACCATCCTCGGGACTAGCGGGCCTCCCACAGTTCTTC. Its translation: CASRPSSGLAGLPQFF.

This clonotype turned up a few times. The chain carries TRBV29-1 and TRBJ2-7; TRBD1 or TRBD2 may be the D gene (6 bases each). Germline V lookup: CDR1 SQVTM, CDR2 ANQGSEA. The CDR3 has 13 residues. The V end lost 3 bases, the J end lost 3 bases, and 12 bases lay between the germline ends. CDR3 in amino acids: CSVETGGDYEQYF. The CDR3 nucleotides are TGCAGCGTTGAGACAGGAGGGGACTACGAGCAGTACTTC.

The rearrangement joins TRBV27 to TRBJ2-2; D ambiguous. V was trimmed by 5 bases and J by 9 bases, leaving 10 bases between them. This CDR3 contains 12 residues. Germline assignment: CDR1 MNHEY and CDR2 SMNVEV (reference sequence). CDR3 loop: CASSPSRRELFF. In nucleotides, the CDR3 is TGTGCCAGCAGTCCGTCCCGGAGGGAGCTGTTTTTT.

CDR3 protein: CSADDGGHADTQYF. For the CDR3, the DNA is TGCAGTGCCGACGACGGGGGCCACGCAGATACGCAGTATTTT. J is TRBJ2-3 and V is TRBV20-1; D could derive from TRBD1 or TRBD2 (6 bases each). The germline V and J ends were trimmed by 6 bases and 4 bases, with 17 bases remaining between them. Germline values: CDR1 DFQATT, CDR2 SNEGSKA (reference sequence). This CDR3 is 14 amino acids long.

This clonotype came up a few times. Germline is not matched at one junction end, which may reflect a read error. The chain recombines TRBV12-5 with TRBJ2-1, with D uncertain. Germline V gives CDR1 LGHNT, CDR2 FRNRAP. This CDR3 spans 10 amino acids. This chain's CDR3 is CASGSGGWIF. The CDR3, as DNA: TGTGCTAGTGGTTCGGGTGGGTGGATCTTC.

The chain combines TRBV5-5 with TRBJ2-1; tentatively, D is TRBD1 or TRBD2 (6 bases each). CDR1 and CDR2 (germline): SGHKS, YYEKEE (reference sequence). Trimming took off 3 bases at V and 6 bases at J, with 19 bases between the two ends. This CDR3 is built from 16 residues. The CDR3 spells CASSYYGTEGGNEQFF. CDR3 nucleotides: TGTGCCAGCAGCTATTACGGGACCGAGGGGGGCAATGAGCAGTTCTTC. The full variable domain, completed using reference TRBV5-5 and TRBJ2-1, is DAGVTQSPTHLIKTRGQQVTLRCSPISGHKSVSWYQQVLGQGPQFIFQYYEKEERGRGNFPDRFSARQFPNYSSELNVNALLLGDSALYLCASSYYGTEGGNEQFFGPGTRLTVL.

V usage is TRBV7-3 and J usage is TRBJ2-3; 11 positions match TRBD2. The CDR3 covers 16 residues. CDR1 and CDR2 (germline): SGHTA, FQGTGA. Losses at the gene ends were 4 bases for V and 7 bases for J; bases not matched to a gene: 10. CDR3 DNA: TGTGCCAGCAGCTCTAAGACTAGCGGGGTCTTAAATACGCAGTATTTT. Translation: CASSSKTSGVLNTQYF.

The CDR3, as DNA: TGTGCCAGCAGCTTAAGACGAACGACAAGGGGCCCCTACAATGAGCAGTTCTTC. Translated, it gives CASSLRRTTRGPYNEQFF. This chain links TRBV7-6 with TRBJ2-1, with D perhaps TRBD1 (5 bases). Germline V lookup: CDR1 SGHVS, CDR2 FNYEAQ. Trimming cost V 2 bases and J 2 bases, with 19 bases left between them. The CDR3 is 18 amino acids.

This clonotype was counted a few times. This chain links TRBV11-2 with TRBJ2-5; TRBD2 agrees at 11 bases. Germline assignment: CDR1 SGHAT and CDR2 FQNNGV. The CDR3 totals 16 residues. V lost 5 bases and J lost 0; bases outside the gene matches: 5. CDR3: CASSDGLAGYQETQYF. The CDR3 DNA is TGTGCCAGCAGCGACGGACTAGCGGGCTACCAAGAGACCCAGTACTTC.

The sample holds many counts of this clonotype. The CDR3 sequence: CASRFSGGDTGELFF. For the CDR3, the DNA is TGTGCCAGCAGATTTAGCGGGGGCGACACCGGGGAGCTGTTTTTT. The chain carries TRBV6-1 and TRBJ2-2; 9 bases are a match to TRBD2. Germline V CDR1 and CDR2: MNHNS, SASEGT. The CDR3 loop spans 15 amino acids. V was pared by 6 bases and J by 3 bases, with 5 bases of the junction left unmatched.

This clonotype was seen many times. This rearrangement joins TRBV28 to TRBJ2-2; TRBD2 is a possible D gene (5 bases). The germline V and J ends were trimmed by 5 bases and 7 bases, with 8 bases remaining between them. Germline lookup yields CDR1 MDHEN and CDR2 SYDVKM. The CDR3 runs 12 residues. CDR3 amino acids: CASSPRGGELFF. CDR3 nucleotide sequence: TGTGCCAGCAGTCCTCGGGGCGGGGAGCTGTTTTTT.

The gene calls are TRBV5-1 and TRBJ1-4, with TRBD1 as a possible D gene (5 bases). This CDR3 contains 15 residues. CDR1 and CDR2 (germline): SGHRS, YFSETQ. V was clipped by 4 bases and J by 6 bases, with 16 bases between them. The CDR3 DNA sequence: TGCGCCAGCAGCCTCCGGGACCCCGTCTATGAAAAACTGTTTTTT. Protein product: CASSLRDPVYEKLFF. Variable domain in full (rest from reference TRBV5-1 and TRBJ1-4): KAGVTQTPRYLIKTRGQQVTLSCSPISGHRSVSWYQQTPGQGLQFLFEYFSETQRNKGNFPGRFSGRQFSNSRSEMNVSTLELGDSALYLCASSLRDPVYEKLFFGSGTQLSVL.

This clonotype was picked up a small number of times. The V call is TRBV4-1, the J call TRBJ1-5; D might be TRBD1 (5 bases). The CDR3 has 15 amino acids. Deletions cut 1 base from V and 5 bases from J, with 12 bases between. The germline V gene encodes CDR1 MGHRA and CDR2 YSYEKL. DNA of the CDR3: TGCGCCAGCAGCCAAGCTTGGGGGTCGGATCAGCCCCAGCATTTT. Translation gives CASSQAWGSDQPQHF.

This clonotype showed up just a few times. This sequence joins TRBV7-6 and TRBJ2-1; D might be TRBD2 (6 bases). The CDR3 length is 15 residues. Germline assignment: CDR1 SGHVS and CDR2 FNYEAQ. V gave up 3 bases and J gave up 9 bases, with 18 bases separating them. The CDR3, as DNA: TGTGCCAGCAGCTTCGGATCGGCGGGACGGGGTGAGCAGTTCTTC. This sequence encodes CASSFGSAGRGEQFF.

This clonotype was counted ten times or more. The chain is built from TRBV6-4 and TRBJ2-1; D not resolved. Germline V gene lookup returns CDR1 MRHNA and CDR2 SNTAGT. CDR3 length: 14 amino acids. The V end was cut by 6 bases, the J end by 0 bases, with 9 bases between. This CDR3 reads CASSPSSSYNEQFF. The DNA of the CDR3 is TGTGCCAGCAGCCCCAGTAGCTCCTACAATGAGCAGTTCTTC.

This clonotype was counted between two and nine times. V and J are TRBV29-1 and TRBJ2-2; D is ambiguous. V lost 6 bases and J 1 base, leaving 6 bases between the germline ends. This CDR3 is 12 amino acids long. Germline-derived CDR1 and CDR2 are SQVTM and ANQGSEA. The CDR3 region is CSVTGNTGELFF. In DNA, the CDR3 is TGCAGCGTCACCGGGAACACCGGGGAGCTGTTTTTT.

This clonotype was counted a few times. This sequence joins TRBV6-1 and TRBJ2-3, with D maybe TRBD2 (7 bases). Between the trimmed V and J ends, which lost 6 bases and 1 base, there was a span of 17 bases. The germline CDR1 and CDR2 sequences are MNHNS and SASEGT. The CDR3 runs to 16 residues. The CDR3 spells CASSLRGGLGTDTQYF. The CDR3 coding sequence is TGTGCCAGCAGCCTAAGGGGGGGCTTAGGCACAGATACGCAGTATTTT.

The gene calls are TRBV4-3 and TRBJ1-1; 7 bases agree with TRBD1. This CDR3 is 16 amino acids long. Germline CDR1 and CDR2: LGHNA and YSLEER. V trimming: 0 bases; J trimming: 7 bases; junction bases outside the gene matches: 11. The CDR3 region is CASSQDVLDRAVEAFF. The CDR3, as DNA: TGCGCCAGCAGCCAAGATGTTTTAGACAGGGCCGTTGAAGCTTTCTTT.

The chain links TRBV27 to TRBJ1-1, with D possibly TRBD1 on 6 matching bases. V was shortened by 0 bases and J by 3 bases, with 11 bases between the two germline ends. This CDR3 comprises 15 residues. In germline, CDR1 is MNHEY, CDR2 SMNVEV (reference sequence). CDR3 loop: CASSLSLNRDTEAFF. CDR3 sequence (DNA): TGTGCCAGCAGTTTATCCCTTAACAGGGACACTGAAGCTTTCTTT.

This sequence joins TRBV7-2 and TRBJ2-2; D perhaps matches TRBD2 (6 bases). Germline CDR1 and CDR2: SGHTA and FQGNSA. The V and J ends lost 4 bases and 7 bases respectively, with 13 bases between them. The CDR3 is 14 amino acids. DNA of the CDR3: TGTGCCAGCAGCTCGGGGGTGGGAGGCGGGGAGCTGTTTTTT. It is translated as CASSSGVGGGELFF. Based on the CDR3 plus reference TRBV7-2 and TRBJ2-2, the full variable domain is GAGVSQSPSNKVTEKGKDVELRCDPISGHTALYWYRQSLGQGLEFLIYFQGNSAPDKSGLPSDRFSAERTGGSVSTLTIQRTQQEDSAVYLCASSSGVGGGELFFGEGSRLTVL.

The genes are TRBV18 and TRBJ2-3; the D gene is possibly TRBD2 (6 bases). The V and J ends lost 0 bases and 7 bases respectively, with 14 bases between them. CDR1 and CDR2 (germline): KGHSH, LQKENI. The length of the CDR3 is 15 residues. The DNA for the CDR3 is TGTGCCAGCTCACCACCGGGGACTGGTGGGAATACGCAGTATTTT. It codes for CASSPPGTGGNTQYF.

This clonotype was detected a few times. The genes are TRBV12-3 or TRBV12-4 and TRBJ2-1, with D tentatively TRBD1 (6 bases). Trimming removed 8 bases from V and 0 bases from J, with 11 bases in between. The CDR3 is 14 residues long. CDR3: CASGQGPSYNEQFF. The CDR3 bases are TGTGCCAGCGGCCAGGGGCCCTCCTACAATGAGCAGTTCTTC.

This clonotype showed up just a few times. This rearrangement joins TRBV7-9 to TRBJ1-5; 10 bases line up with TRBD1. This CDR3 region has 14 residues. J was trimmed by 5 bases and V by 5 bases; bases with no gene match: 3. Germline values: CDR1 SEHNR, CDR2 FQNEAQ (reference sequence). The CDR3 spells CASSLGTGDQPQHF. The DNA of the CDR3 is TGTGCCAGCAGCCTAGGGACAGGGGATCAGCCCCAGCATTTT.

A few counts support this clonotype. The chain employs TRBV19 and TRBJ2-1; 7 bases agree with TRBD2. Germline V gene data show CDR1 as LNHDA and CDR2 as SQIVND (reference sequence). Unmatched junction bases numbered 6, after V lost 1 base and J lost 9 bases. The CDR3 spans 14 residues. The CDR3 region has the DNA TGTGCCAGTAGTATAGCCCCGGGACTACTTGAGCAGTTCTTC. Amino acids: CASSIAPGLLEQFF.

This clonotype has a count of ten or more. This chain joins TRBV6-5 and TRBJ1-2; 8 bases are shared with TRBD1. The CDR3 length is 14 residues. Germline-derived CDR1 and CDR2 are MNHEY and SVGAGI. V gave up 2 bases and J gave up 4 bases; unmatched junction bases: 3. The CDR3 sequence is CASSYLDRVYGYTF. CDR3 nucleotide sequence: TGTGCCAGCAGTTACCTGGACAGGGTCTATGGCTACACCTTC.

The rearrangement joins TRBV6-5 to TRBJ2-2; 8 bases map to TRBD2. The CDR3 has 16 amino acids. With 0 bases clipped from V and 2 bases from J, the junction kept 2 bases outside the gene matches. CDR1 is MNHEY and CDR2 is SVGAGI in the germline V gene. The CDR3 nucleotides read TGTGCCAGCAGTTACTCGCGGGGGGTAAACACCGGGGAGCTGTTTTTT. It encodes CASSYSRGVNTGELFF.

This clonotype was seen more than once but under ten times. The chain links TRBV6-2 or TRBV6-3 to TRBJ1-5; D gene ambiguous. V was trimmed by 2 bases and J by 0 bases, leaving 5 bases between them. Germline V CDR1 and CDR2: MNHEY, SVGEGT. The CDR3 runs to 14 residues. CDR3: CASSYISSNQPQHF. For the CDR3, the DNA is TGTGCCAGCAGTTACATCAGTAGCAATCAGCCCCAGCATTTT.